The present TCR beta chain was sequenced within a study of early T cells in non-severe SARS-CoV-2 infection. Study details: Sequenced material consisted of bulk RNA (from unsorted whole blood), and chains were unpaired.

Attached unique molecular identifiers marked individual cDNA molecules. TCRdb re-called the 5' RACE reads with MiXCR, one entry per CDR3 protein. Here the sample spans 55,000 to 70,000 distinct CDR3 sequences, roughly 10% being singletons. Trimming took 0 bases from V and 7 from J, leaving 8 bases between them. This CDR3 is built from 13 residues. Germline lookup yields CDR1 SGHRS and CDR2 YFSETQ. This chain joins TRBV5-1 and TRBJ2-4, with D uncertain. The TCR comes from an adult who was a healthcare worker with PCR-confirmed SARS-CoV-2 infection or an uninfected control (not recorded which). The source material was whole blood. CDR3 DNA: TGCGCCAGCAGCTTGGGGGGTCGGAACATTCAGTACTTC. This translates into CASSLGGRNIQYF.